A single sample is the source of the 9 T cell receptor beta chains below, sequenced in a study of cytomegalovirus exposure and HLA in healthy donors. PCR employed 60 Vbeta and 13 Jbeta primers. Assay used: immunoSEQ multiplex PCR; TCRdb lists only in-frame clones, some missing. The profile covers under 70,000 clones, with 77% appearing a single time and roughly 5.1% taken by the ten largest. Sequences were obtained from PBMCs. The receptors were gathered from a male donor in good health and CMV-seropositive.

The V gene is TRBV25-1, the J gene TRBJ1-1, with a weak D call TRBD1 (5 bases). The V end was cut by 2 bases, the J end by 5 bases, with 9 bases between. CDR1 is MGHDK, CDR2 SYGVNS, per germline. This CDR3 contains 13 residues. This CDR3 reads CASSERGWTEAFF. In DNA form, the CDR3 reads TGTGCCAGCAGTGAAAGGGGATGGACTGAAGCTTTCTTT.

The chain recombines TRBV15 with TRBJ2-3; 8 nucleotides line up with TRBD1. CDR3 length: 17 residues. Germline CDR1 reads LNHNV; CDR2 reads YYDKDF (reference sequence). The ends lost 2 bases at V and 2 bases at J; junction bases unmatched: 9. In nucleotides, the CDR3 is TGTGCCACCAGCAGAAGGGCGGACAGGGAATACACAGATACGCAGTATTTT. Translated: CATSRRADREYTDTQYF.

The chain uses TRBV29-1 and TRBJ2-7; TRBD1 aligns across 9 bases. With V trimmed by 3 bases and J by 5 bases, 8 bases remained unmatched. The CDR3 totals 14 residues. Germline V lookup: CDR1 SQVTM, CDR2 ANQGSEA. CDR3 residues: CSVEGGTGFNEQYF. CDR3 DNA: TGCAGCGTTGAGGGGGGGACAGGGTTCAACGAGCAGTACTTC.

The CDR3 DNA reads as TGTGCCAGCTCCCCTCGGCACAGCCAAAACTATGGCTACACCTTC. Its translation: CASSPRHSQNYGYTF. J is TRBJ1-2 and V is TRBV6-1; the D is unclear. There are 15 residues in the CDR3. Germline V gene lookup returns CDR1 MNHNS and CDR2 SASEGT. Trimming pared 8 bases from V and 2 bases from J, leaving 18 bases between.

The chain uses TRBV13 and TRBJ2-7, with D possibly TRBD1 on 6 matching bases. The CDR3 totals 14 residues. Germline V gives CDR1 PRHDT, CDR2 FYEKMQ (reference sequence). V was cut by 4 bases and J by 5 bases, with 15 bases left in between. This CDR3 is CASSSVNRANEQYF. The CDR3 DNA follows: TGTGCCAGCAGCTCAGTCAACAGGGCCAACGAGCAGTACTTC.

The chain uses TRBV7-6 and TRBJ2-1, with D hard to call. This CDR3 has 14 residues. Germline V lookup: CDR1 SGHVS, CDR2 FNYEAQ. Trimming pared 5 bases from V and 5 bases from J, leaving 13 bases between. CDR3 sequence (DNA): TGTGCCAGCAGCCCTAGGTGGCCCCACAATGAGCAGTTCTTC. Amino acids: CASSPRWPHNEQFF.

The chain carries TRBV7-9 and TRBJ2-7; 8 bases agree with TRBD1. This CDR3 spans 16 amino acids. J lost 5 bases, V lost 1 base, and 10 bases had no gene match. Germline values: CDR1 SEHNR, CDR2 FQNEAQ (reference sequence). The CDR3 region is CASSLGRQGRFHEQYF. CDR3 DNA sequence: TGTGCCAGCAGCTTAGGACGACAGGGGAGGTTTCACGAGCAGTACTTC.

The chain has TRBV19 and TRBJ1-3; maybe TRBD1 (6 bases). V gave up 8 bases and J gave up 2 bases, with 13 bases separating them. The CDR3 sequence is 14 residues long. The germline V gene has CDR1 LNHDA and CDR2 SQIVND (reference sequence). The CDR3 DNA reads TGTGCCAGTCACAGGGCACCGACTGGAAACACCATATATTTT. The encoded protein is CASHRAPTGNTIYF.

This chain uses TRBV4-3 with TRBJ2-3, with 7 bases aligning to TRBD2. The CDR3 length is 16 residues. The V gene end was trimmed by 3 bases and the J gene end by 1 base; junction bases not matched to a gene: 7. Germline V gene data show CDR1 as LGHNA and CDR2 as YSLEER. CDR3 residues: CASSHGLVPRTDTQYF. In DNA form, the CDR3 reads TGCGCCAGCAGCCACGGACTAGTCCCCCGCACAGATACGCAGTATTTT.